A single sample is the source of the 12 T cell receptor beta chains below, sequenced in a study of beta chain features in type 1 diabetes. All of the isolated RNA was reverse transcribed, so expressed TCRB transcripts were sequenced. TCRdb keeps only in-frame clones here, not all; method: immunoSEQ multiplex PCR. The sample contains hundreds of thousands of clones, over 65% of which appear only once. The material sequenced was naive CD4+ T cells from blood. The source of these receptors is a man aged 30 to 39 in good health.

This rearrangement joins TRBV29-1 to TRBJ2-6; TRBD2 might be the D (5 bases). V lost 4 bases and J lost 0, with 10 bases in between. The CDR3 runs 15 residues. Per the germline V gene, CDR1 is SQVTM and CDR2 is ANQGSEA. CDR3 coding DNA: TGCAGCGTTGGGGATGCGGGCTCTGGGGCCAACGTCCTGACTTTC. Residues: CSVGDAGSGANVLTF.

This rearrangement joins TRBV4-2 to TRBJ2-5; tentatively, D is TRBD2 (6 bases). The CDR3 sequence is 13 residues long. From germline, CDR1 is LGHNA and CDR2 YNFKEQ. Trimming took off 1 base at V and 5 bases at J, with 8 bases between the two ends. CDR3 nucleotides: TGTGCCAGCAGCCAAGCCAGCGGGGAGACCCAGTACTTC. It codes for CASSQASGETQYF.

The chain recombines TRBV5-4 with TRBJ2-1; D call uncertain. Trimming cost V 1 base and J 1 base, with 9 bases left between them. Germline V gene sequence: CDR1 SGHNT, CDR2 YYREEE (reference sequence). CDR3 size: 15 residues. The DNA of the CDR3 is TGTGCCAGCAGCTTGCCCCTAGGATCCTACAATGAGCAGTTCTTC. Its protein is CASSLPLGSYNEQFF.

The CDR3 region is CASRVGNEQFF. The CDR3 region has the DNA TGTGCCAGCAGGGTTGGCAATGAGCAGTTCTTC. This chain joins TRBV25-1 and TRBJ2-1; D is unclear. Trimming left V 6 bases short and J 6 bases short, with 6 bases between. This CDR3 spans 11 amino acids. Germline V gene lookup returns CDR1 MGHDK and CDR2 SYGVNS.

This clone was detected a few times. V and J are TRBV27 and TRBJ2-3; 8 positions agree with TRBD2. The CDR3 is 13 residues long. V trimming: 2 bases; J trimming: 13 bases; junction bases outside the gene matches: 8. Germline assignment: CDR1 MNHEY and CDR2 SMNVEV (reference sequence). The DNA for the CDR3 is TGTGCCAGCAGTTTAATCCTGGGACTAGACAAGTATTTT. Translation: CASSLILGLDKYF.

The chain couples TRBV5-1 to TRBJ2-7; 10 bases are shared with TRBD1. V lost 3 bases and J lost 4; bases outside the gene matches: 7. The CDR3 totals 15 residues. The germline CDR1 and CDR2 sequences are SGHRS and YFSETQ. The DNA for the CDR3 is TGCGCCAGCAGCTATGACAGGGGGCCGCTTTACGAGCAGTACTTC. Amino acids: CASSYDRGPLYEQYF. The whole variable domain, filled in from reference TRBV5-1 and TRBJ2-7, reads KAGVTQTPRYLIKTRGQQVTLSCSPISGHRSVSWYQQTPGQGLQFLFEYFSETQRNKGNFPGRFSGRQFSNSRSEMNVSTLELGDSALYLCASSYDRGPLYEQYFGPGTRLTVT.

The chain recombines TRBV7-9 with TRBJ2-1, with 11 bases matching TRBD2. V lost 4 bases, J lost 7 bases, and 12 bases stayed unmatched. CDR1 SEHNR and CDR2 FQNEAQ come from the germline V gene (reference sequence). CDR3 length equals 17 residues. Here the CDR3 DNA reads TGTGCCAGCAGCTCTAAGTTAGGGACTAGCGGCCCGAATGAGCAGTTCTTC. It yields the protein CASSSKLGTSGPNEQFF.

This chain connects TRBV19 to TRBJ2-5; D might be TRBD1 (5 bases). Looked up from germline, CDR1 is LNHDA and CDR2 is SQIVND (reference sequence). This CDR3 spans 14 amino acids. Deletions cut 7 bases from V and 4 bases from J, with 16 bases between. This chain's CDR3 is CASNQPGNGETQYF. CDR3 DNA sequence: TGTGCCAGTAATCAACCAGGGAATGGAGAGACCCAGTACTTC.

V usage is TRBV29-1 and J usage is TRBJ2-1; 10 bases agree with TRBD1. CDR1 and CDR2 from the germline V gene are SQVTM and ANQGSEA. V was pared by 7 bases and J by 1 base, with 7 bases of the junction left unmatched. The CDR3 extends over 15 amino acids. CDR3 coding DNA: TGCAGCGGGCAACCGGGACAGGGGTCCTACAATGAGCAGTTCTTC. Translating it yields CSGQPGQGSYNEQFF.

The genes are TRBV6-1 and TRBJ1-1; D call uncertain. CDR3 length: 14 amino acids. V lost 2 bases to trimming and J lost 3 bases, with 10 bases between them. Germline V gene lookup returns CDR1 MNHNS and CDR2 SASEGT. The CDR3 DNA follows: TGTGCCAGCAGTGAATTATGGGTGGACACTGAAGCTTTCTTT. It specifies CASSELWVDTEAFF.

The chain uses TRBV25-1 and TRBJ2-4; TRBD1 or TRBD2 may be the D gene (6 bases each). Germline assignment: CDR1 MGHDK and CDR2 SYGVNS. CDR3 length: 14 amino acids. V was cut by 3 bases and J by 6 bases, with 12 bases left in between. The CDR3 nucleotides are TGTGCCAGCAGTGATGTAGGGGGGCTAAACATTCAGTACTTC. Translated, it gives CASSDVGGLNIQYF.

This clone has just a few counts. This chain joins TRBV29-1 and TRBJ2-1; 11 nucleotides align to TRBD2. J gave up 7 bases and V 3 bases, and 8 bases lay outside the gene matches. This CDR3 comprises 15 residues. The germline V gene encodes CDR1 SQVTM and CDR2 ANQGSEA. This CDR3 is CSVDLLAGVGNEQFF. CDR3 in DNA: TGCAGCGTTGACCTACTAGCGGGAGTTGGAAATGAGCAGTTCTTC.